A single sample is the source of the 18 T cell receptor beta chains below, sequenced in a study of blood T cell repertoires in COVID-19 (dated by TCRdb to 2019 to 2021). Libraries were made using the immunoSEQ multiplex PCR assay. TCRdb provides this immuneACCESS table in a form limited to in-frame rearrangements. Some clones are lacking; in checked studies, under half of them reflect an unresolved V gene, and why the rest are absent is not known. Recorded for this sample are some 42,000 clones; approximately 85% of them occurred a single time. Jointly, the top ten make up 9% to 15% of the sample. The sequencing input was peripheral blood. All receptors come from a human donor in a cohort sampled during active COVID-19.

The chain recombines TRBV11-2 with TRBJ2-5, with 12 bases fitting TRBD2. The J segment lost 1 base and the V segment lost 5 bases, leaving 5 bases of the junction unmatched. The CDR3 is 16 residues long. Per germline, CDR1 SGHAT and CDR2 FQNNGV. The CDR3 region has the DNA TGTGCCAGCAGCCTTACTAGCGGGGGGATCCAAGAGACCCAGTACTTC. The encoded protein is CASSLTSGGIQETQYF. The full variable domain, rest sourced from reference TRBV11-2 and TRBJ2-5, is EAGVAQSPRYKIIEKRQSVAFWCNPISGHATLYWYQQILGQGPKLLIQFQNNGVVDDSQLPKDRFSAERLKGVDSTLKIQPAKLEDSAVYLCASSLTSGGIQETQYFGPGTRLLVL.

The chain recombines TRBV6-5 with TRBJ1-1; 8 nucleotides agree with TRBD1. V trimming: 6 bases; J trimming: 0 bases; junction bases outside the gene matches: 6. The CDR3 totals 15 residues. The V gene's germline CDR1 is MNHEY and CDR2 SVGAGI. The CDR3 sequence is CASRTDRGMNTEAFF. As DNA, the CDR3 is TGTGCCAGCAGAACCGACAGGGGAATGAACACTGAAGCTTTCTTT.

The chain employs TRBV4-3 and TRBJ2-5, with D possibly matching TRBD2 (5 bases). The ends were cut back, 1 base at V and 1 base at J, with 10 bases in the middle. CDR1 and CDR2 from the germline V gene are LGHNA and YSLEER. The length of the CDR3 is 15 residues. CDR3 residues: CASSQAGRSQETQYF. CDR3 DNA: TGCGCCAGCAGCCAAGCGGGAAGAAGCCAAGAGACCCAGTACTTC.

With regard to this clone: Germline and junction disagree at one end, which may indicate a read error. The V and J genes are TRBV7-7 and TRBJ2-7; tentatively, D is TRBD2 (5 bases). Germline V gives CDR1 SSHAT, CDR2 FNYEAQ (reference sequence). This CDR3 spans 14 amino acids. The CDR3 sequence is CASSPGLGPYEQYF. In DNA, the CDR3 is TGTGCTAGCAGCCCGGGGTTAGGCCCCTACGAGCAGTACTTC.

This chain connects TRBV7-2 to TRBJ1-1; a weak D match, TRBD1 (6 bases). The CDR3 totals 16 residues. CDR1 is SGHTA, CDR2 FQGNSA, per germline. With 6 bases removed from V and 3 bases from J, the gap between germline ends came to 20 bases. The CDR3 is CASRRLLGGADTEAFF. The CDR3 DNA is TGTGCCAGCAGGCGTCTACTTGGGGGGGCCGACACTGAAGCTTTCTTT.

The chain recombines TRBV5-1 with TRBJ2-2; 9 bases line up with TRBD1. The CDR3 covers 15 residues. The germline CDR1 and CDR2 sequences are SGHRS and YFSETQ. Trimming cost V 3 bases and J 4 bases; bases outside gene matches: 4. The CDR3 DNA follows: TGCGCCAGCAGCTCTCCGGGACAGGGCACCGGGGAGCTGTTTTTT. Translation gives CASSSPGQGTGELFF.

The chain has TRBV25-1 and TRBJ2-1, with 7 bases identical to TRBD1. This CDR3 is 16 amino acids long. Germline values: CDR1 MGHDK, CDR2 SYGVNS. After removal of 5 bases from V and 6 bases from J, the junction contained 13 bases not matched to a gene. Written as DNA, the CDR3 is TGTGCCAGCAGTAGGCAGGGACAGTTACGGATCAATGAGCAGTTCTTC. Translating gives CASSRQGQLRINEQFF.

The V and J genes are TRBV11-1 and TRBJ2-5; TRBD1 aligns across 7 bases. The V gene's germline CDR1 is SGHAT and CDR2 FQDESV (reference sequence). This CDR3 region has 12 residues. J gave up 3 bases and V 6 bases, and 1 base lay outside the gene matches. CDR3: CASRGQKETQYF. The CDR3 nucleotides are TGTGCCAGCAGGGGACAGAAAGAGACCCAGTACTTC.

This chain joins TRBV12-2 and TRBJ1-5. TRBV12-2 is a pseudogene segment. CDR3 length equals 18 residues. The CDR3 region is CASRLAGRGRDSNQPQHF. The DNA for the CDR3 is TGTGCAAGTCGCTTAGCGGGCCGCGGGCGGGATAGCAATCAGCCCCAGCATTTT.

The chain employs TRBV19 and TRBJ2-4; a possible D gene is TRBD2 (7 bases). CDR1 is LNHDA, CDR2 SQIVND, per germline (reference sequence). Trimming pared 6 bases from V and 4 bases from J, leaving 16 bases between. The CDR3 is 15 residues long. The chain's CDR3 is CASSWRGGDKNIQYF. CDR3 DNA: TGTGCCAGTAGCTGGAGGGGGGGGGATAAAAACATTCAGTACTTC.

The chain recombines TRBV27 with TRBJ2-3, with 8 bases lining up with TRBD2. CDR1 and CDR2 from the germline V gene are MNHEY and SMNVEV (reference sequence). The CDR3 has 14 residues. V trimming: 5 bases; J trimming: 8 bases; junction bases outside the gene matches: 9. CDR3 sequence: CASSAGGGGGTQYF. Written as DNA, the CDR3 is TGTGCCAGCAGTGCCGGGGGGGGAGGTGGTACGCAGTATTTT.

The CDR3 spells CASSPRRQGEQYF. In DNA, the CDR3 is TGTGCCAGCTCACCGAGGCGACAGGGCGAGCAGTACTTC. V is TRBV18 and J is TRBJ2-7, with 7 positions matching TRBD1. The CDR3 covers 13 residues. The V gene's germline CDR1 is KGHSH and CDR2 LQKENI. With V trimmed by 3 bases and J by 6 bases, 5 bases remained unmatched.

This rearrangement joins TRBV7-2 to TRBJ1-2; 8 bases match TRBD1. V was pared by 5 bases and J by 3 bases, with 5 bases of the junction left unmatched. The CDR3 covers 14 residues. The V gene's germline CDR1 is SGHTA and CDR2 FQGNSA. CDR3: CASSEETGDYGYTF. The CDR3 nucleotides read TGTGCCAGCAGCGAGGAGACAGGGGACTATGGCTACACCTTC.

DNA of the CDR3: TGTGCCGCCAGGACTAGCGGGGACAAGACCCAGTACTTC. Residues: CAARTSGDKTQYF. The V gene is TRBV6-5, the J gene TRBJ2-5; 12 bases are a match to TRBD2. Germline trimming cut 11 bases from V and 6 bases from J; bases unmatched to any gene: 7. CDR1 MNHEY and CDR2 SVGAGI come from the germline V gene. The CDR3 has 13 amino acids.

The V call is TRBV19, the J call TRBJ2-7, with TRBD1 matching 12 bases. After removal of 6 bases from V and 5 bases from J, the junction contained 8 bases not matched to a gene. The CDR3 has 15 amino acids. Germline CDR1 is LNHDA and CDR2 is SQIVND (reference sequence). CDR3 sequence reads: CASRKTGTGGNEQYF. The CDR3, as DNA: TGTGCCAGTAGAAAAACCGGGACAGGGGGCAACGAGCAGTACTTC.

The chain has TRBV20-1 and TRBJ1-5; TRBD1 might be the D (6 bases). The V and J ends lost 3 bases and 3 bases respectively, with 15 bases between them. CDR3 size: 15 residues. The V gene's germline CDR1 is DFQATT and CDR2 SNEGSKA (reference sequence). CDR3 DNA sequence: TGCAGTGCTAGTATTATAGGGGGATACAATCAGCCCCAGCATTTT. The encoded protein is CSASIIGGYNQPQHF.

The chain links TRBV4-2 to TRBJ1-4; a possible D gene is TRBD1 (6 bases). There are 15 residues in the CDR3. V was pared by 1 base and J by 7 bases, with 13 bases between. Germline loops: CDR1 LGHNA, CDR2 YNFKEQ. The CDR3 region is CASSQGQQGGEKLFF. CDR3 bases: TGTGCCAGCAGCCAAGGACAGCAAGGGGGTGAAAAACTGTTTTTT.

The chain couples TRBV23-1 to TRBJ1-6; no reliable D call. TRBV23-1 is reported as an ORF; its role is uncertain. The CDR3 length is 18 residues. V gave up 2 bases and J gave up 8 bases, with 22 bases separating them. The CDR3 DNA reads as TGCGCCAGCAGTCAACGTTCCTCATCGGCCTCTCGGGATTCACCCCTCCACTTT. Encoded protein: CASSQRSSSASRDSPLHF.